The 10 T cell receptor beta chains listed next were all sequenced from one sample in a study of CD8+ T cells in alopecia areata. Reverse transcription of extracted RNA yielded cDNA, which provided the sequencing template. Using immunoSEQ multiplex PCR, the repertoire was profiled, and TCRdb retains in-frame clones only, with some absent. The table shows some 130,000 clones, with about half occurring only once. The treatment denotes: oral pan-JAK inhibitor, 5-10 mg twice daily. The sample here was CD4+ T cells sorted from blood, taken at week 4, from a patient treated with tofacitinib. The receptors derive from a human donor with alopecia areata.

CDR3 residues: CASSDRGTDEQYF. The DNA for the CDR3 is TGTGCCAGTAGCGACAGGGGGACTGACGAGCAGTACTTC. The chain links TRBV19 to TRBJ2-7; 9 positions agree with TRBD1. After removal of 6 bases from V and 5 bases from J, the junction contained 5 bases not matched to a gene. This CDR3 has 13 residues. The V gene's germline CDR1 is LNHDA and CDR2 SQIVND (reference sequence).

The rearrangement joins TRBV29-1 to TRBJ2-7; possible D gene TRBD2, 5 bases. This CDR3 is built from 12 residues. Trimming took 1 base from V and 4 from J, leaving 8 bases between them. CDR1 is SQVTM, CDR2 ANQGSEA, per germline. CDR3 protein: CSVEGSGYEQYF. CDR3 nucleotide sequence: TGCAGCGTTGAAGGGTCGGGGTACGAGCAGTACTTC.

This sequence joins TRBV19 and TRBJ2-1, with 10 bases matching TRBD1. The CDR3 sequence is 16 residues long. J gave up 0 bases and V 5 bases, and 4 bases lay outside the gene matches. The germline CDR1 and CDR2 sequences are LNHDA and SQIVND (reference sequence). CDR3: CASSRRQGASYNEQFF. CDR3 DNA: TGTGCCAGTAGTCGAAGACAGGGGGCCTCCTACAATGAGCAGTTCTTC.

This chain links TRBV29-1 with TRBJ2-7, with D unresolved. V lost 4 bases to trimming and J lost 0 bases, with 13 bases between them. The CDR3 sequence is 14 residues long. Germline values: CDR1 SQVTM, CDR2 ANQGSEA. CDR3 protein: CSVVFDPNSYEQYF. The CDR3 nucleotides are TGCAGCGTTGTTTTCGATCCGAACTCCTACGAGCAGTACTTC.

There are a few counts of this clone. The chain couples TRBV29-1 to TRBJ1-5; D not resolved. Between the trimmed V and J ends, which lost 6 bases and 4 bases, there was a span of 16 bases. This CDR3 spans 14 amino acids. Germline assignment: CDR1 SQVTM and CDR2 ANQGSEA. This CDR3 reads CSVAAGVTNQPQHF. The CDR3 DNA reads TGCAGCGTCGCCGCGGGTGTGACTAATCAGCCCCAGCATTTT.

This chain joins TRBV20-1 and TRBJ2-3; D remains ambiguous. Looked up from germline, CDR1 is DFQATT and CDR2 is SNEGSKA (reference sequence). The length of the CDR3 is 11 residues. CDR3 nucleotides: TGCGGGGTCGCTGCGGCAGATACGCAGTATTTT. Translating it yields CGVAAADTQYF.

The V and J genes are TRBV14 and TRBJ2-5; 10 bases line up with TRBD1. Germline CDR1 reads SGHDN; CDR2 reads FVKESK. The CDR3 runs 13 residues. V shed 6 bases, J shed 5 bases, and the junction held 3 bases outside the gene matches. For the CDR3, the DNA is TGTGCCAGCAGACGACAGGGGGCTGAGACCCAGTACTTC. Translated, it gives CASRRQGAETQYF.

CDR3 sequence: CSVAPGQGVYTQYF. The CDR3 nucleotides are TGCAGCGTGGCACCGGGACAGGGGGTTTATACGCAGTATTTT. The chain carries TRBV29-1 and TRBJ2-3; 11 bases are shared with TRBD1. The junction had 9 bases not matched to a gene; V was cut back by 6 bases and J by 7 bases. Germline CDR1 reads SQVTM; CDR2 reads ANQGSEA. The CDR3 sequence is 14 residues long.

The chain has TRBV30 and TRBJ1-1; the D gene is possibly TRBD1 (5 bases). This CDR3 has 16 residues. The V gene lost 7 bases and the J gene lost 2 bases, with 23 bases spanning the gap. Germline V gives CDR1 GTSNPN, CDR2 SVGIG (reference sequence). The CDR3 is CASAGGAGGRNTEAFF. The CDR3 nucleotides are TGTGCCTCCGCCGGTGGGGCGGGTGGCCGCAACACTGAAGCTTTCTTT. Full variable domain (rest looked up from reference TRBV30 and TRBJ1-1): SQTIHQWPATLVQPVGSPLSLECTVEGTSNPNLYWYRQAAGRGLQLLFYSVGIGQISSEVPQNLSASRPQDRQFILSSKKLLLSDSGFYLCASAGGAGGRNTEAFFGQGTRLTVV.

This clone was found a few times. The rearrangement uses TRBV19 and TRBJ1-2; possible D gene TRBD1, 6 bases. Germline CDR1 LNHDA, CDR2 SQIVND (reference sequence). The V end was cut by 3 bases, the J end by 2 bases, with 10 bases between. The CDR3 totals 14 residues. The CDR3 is CASSIGQINYGYTF. CDR3 sequence (DNA): TGTGCCAGTAGTATCGGACAGATAAACTATGGCTACACCTTC.